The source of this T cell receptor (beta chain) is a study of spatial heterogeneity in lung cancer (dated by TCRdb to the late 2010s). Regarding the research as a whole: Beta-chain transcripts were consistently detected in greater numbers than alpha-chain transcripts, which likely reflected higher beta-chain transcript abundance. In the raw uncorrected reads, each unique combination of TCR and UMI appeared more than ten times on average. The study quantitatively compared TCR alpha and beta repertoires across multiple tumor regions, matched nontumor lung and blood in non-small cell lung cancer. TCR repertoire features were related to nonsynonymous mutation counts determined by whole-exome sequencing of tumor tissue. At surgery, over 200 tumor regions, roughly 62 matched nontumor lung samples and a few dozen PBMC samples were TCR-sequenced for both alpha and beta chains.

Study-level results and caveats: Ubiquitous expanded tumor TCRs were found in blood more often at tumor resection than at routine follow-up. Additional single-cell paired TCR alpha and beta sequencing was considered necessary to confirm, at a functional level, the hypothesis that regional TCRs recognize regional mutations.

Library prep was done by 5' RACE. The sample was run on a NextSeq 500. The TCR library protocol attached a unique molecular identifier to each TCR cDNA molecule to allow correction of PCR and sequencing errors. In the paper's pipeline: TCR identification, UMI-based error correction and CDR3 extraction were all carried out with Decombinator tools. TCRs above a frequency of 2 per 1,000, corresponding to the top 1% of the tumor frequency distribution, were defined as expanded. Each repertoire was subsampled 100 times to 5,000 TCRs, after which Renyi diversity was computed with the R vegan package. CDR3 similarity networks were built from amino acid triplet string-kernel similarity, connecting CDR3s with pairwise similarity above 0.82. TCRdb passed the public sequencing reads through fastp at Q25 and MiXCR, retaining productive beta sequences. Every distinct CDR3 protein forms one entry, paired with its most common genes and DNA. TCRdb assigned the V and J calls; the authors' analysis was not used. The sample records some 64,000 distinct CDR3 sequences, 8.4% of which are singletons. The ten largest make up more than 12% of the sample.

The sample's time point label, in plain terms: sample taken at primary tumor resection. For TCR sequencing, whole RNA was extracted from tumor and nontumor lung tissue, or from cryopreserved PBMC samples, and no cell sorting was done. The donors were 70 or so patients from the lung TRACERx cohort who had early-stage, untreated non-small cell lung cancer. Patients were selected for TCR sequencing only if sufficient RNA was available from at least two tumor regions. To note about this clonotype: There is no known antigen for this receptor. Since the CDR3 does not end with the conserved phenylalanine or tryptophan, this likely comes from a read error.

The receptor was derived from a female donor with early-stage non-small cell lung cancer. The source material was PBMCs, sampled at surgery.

The CDR3 sequence is CASSPLGGGNTEAFI. The sequence in DNA is TGCGCCAGCAGCCCACTAGGAGGGGGGAACACTGAAGCTTTCATT. The rearrangement combines TRBV5-1 with TRBJ1-1, with a tentative D gene TRBD1 over 6 matching bases. The CDR3 has 15 amino acids, counting both end residues. Only the CDR3 part of the read is kept: 45 bases, read in frame from the first base. V is pared back by 4 bases and J by 1 base, with 14 bases lying between the germline termini. Reading the germline V gene gives CDR1 SGHRS and CDR2 YFSETQ.